This is a list of T cell receptor beta chains from one sample in a study of T cell responses to AZD1222 COVID-19 vaccine. TCRdb's copy holds only in-frame clones and misses some; the assay was immunoSEQ multiplex PCR. Here the sample spans about 140,000 clones, 80% to 95% being singletons. The material sequenced was peripheral blood, taken on day 0 of AZD1222 vaccination. The receptors were gathered from an adult in good health. Each CDR3 is given with its conserved first and last residue. A D gene is named only where the DNA matches it firmly.

.	TRBJ2-5	TRBV5-5	CASSRRGIAETQYF	TGTGCCAGCAGCCGCAGGGGTATTGCGGAGACCCAGTACTTC
TRBD2	TRBJ2-1	TRBV28	CASSPSYGGAYNEQFF	TGTGCCAGCAGCCCCTCATACGGGGGGGCTTACAATGAGCAGTTCTTC
.	TRBJ1-2	TRBV5-1	CASSSQGPAANYGYTF	TGCGCCAGCAGCTCCCAGGGGCCTGCAGCTAACTATGGCTACACCTTC
TRBD1	TRBJ1-2	TRBV2	CASSEAWNDRAPYGYTF	TGTGCCAGCAGTGAAGCGTGGAATGACAGGGCCCCCTATGGCTACACCTTC
.	TRBJ2-1	TRBV19	CASSSWRSQGYNEQFF	TGTGCCAGTAGTAGTTGGCGGAGCCAAGGATACAATGAGCAGTTCTTC
TRBD1	TRBJ1-1	TRBV18	CASSPDRGNTEAFF	TGTGCCAGCTCCCCAGACAGGGGGAACACTGAAGCTTTCTTT
.	TRBJ1-5	TRBV12-5	CASSSGNNQPQHF	TGTGCTAGTTCGTCAGGGAATAATCAGCCCCAGCATTTT
TRBD2	TRBJ2-7	TRBV6-5	CASRGGSPSYEQYF	TGTGCCAGCAGGGGGGGGAGCCCCTCCTACGAGCAGTACTTC
.	TRBJ2-1	TRBV7-2	CASSSMGRLNEQFF	TGTGCCAGCAGCTCGATGGGACGTCTCAATGAGCAGTTCTTC
.	TRBJ1-2	TRBV29-1	CSVEESPGDGGYTF	TGCAGCGTTGAAGAGTCCCCCGGGGACGGAGGCTACACCTTC
.	TRBJ1-2	TRBV7-9	CASIESGGNYGYTF	TGTGCCAGCATTGAATCAGGCGGGAACTATGGCTACACCTTC
TRBD2	TRBJ2-1	TRBV3-1/TRBV3-2	CASSLAGGDNEQFF	TGTGCCAGCAGCCTAGCGGGGGGGGACAATGAGCAGTTCTTC
.	TRBJ1-4	TRBV7-9	CASSFRAGVGIATNEKLFF	TGTGCCAGCAGCTTTAGGGCAGGGGTAGGCATCGCAACTAATGAAAAACTGTTTTTT